Each of the 24 T cell receptor beta chains below was sequenced from the same sample in a study of identical twins. A single record per CDR3 protein comes from TCRdb applying MiXCR to the 5' RACE reads. The data hold about 730,000 distinct CDR3 sequences, with approximately 22% observed a single time. The data also belong to a second study, concerning T cells expressing NK-cell markers.

The sequenced material came from PBMCs. Receptors originate from a woman aged 18 to 35 in good health.

The CDR3 nucleotides are TGTGCCAGCAGCTTAGGCCGTGTACCAGGCTCGCAGTATTTT. Its translation is CASSLGRVPGSQYF. V gene TRBV13 combines with J gene TRBJ2-3, with unresolved D. Trimming cost V 0 bases and J 10 bases, with 14 bases left between them. This CDR3 region has 14 residues. Germline-derived CDR1 and CDR2 are PRHDT and FYEKMQ (reference sequence).

This chain uses TRBV20-1 with TRBJ2-6; no definite D call. This CDR3 is built from 15 residues. Per germline, CDR1 DFQATT and CDR2 SNEGSKA (reference sequence). CDR3 bases: TGCCCCGTCGACGGATCCTCCTCTGGGGCCAACGTCCTGACTTTC. Protein: CPVDGSSSGANVLTF.

The V and J genes are TRBV9 and TRBJ1-2; D is possibly TRBD1 (5 bases). CDR1 is SGDLS and CDR2 is YYNGEE in the germline V gene. The length of the CDR3 is 12 residues. Trimming removed 2 bases at V and 7 bases at J, with 9 bases between. The CDR3 nucleotides read TGTGCCAGCAGCGTGGGTAGGGGTGGCTACACCTTC. It yields the protein CASSVGRGGYTF.

The chain employs TRBV7-9 and TRBJ2-1; the D gene is possibly TRBD2 (5 bases). CDR3 length equals 13 residues. Germline assignment: CDR1 SEHNR and CDR2 FQNEAQ (reference sequence). Trimming cost V 4 bases and J 5 bases, with 9 bases left between them. The CDR3 sequence: CASSSDWHNEQFF. In DNA, the CDR3 is TGTGCCAGCAGCTCGGACTGGCACAATGAGCAGTTCTTC.

Only a few counts were recorded for this clonotype. V gene TRBV12-3 or TRBV12-4 combines with J gene TRBJ1-2; D gene uncertain. The V end was cut by 3 bases, the J end by 4 bases, with 15 bases between. CDR3 length: 15 residues. The CDR3 here is CASSFNPVPSYGYTF. For the CDR3, the DNA is TGTGCCAGCAGTTTTAATCCCGTCCCCTCCTATGGCTACACCTTC.

This clonotype was counted many times. This chain uses TRBV20-1 with TRBJ2-4; D is perhaps TRBD2 (6 bases). Germline V gene data show CDR1 as DFQATT and CDR2 as SNEGSKA (reference sequence). V lost 1 base and J lost 13, with 11 bases in between. The CDR3 sequence is 11 residues long. This CDR3 is CSARGEADQYF. CDR3 sequence (DNA): TGCAGTGCTAGAGGGGAGGCGGACCAGTACTTC.

This clonotype has a handful of counts. The junction departs from germline at one end; a sequencing error may be responsible. The chain joins TRBV3-1 to TRBJ2-1; TRBD2 matches 8 bases. Germline loops: CDR1 LGHDT, CDR2 YNNKEL (reference sequence). This CDR3 comprises 13 residues. CDR3 in amino acids: CASSQDLSATSVF. The CDR3 nucleotides are TGTGCCAGCAGCCAAGATCTGTCCGCGACTAGCGTCTTC.

This rearrangement joins TRBV5-1 to TRBJ1-6; TRBD1 aligns across 7 bases. The CDR3 totals 15 residues. Germline trimming cut 4 bases from V and 9 bases from J; bases unmatched to any gene: 10. Looked up from germline, CDR1 is SGHRS and CDR2 is YFSETQ. DNA for the CDR3: TGCGCCAGCAGCCCTAGGACAGGCGCAGGTTCACCCCTCCACTTT. Protein: CASSPRTGAGSPLHF.

The chain uses TRBV5-1 and TRBJ2-5, with TRBD1 identical over 8 bases. Germline lookup yields CDR1 SGHRS and CDR2 YFSETQ. The CDR3 spans 14 residues. The J segment lost 6 bases and the V segment lost 4 bases, leaving 8 bases of the junction unmatched. CDR3 DNA: TGCGCCAGCAGCCTGGGACAGGCAACTAAGACCCAGTACTTC. It encodes CASSLGQATKTQYF.

The J gene is TRBJ2-1, the V gene TRBV12-3 or TRBV12-4; 11 bases match TRBD2. Trimming cost V 1 base and J 7 bases; bases outside gene matches: 6. The CDR3 consists of 16 residues. The CDR3: CASSLGTSGWGNEQFF. CDR3 bases: TGTGCCAGCAGTTTAGGGACTAGCGGGTGGGGAAATGAGCAGTTCTTC.

V usage is TRBV3-1 and J usage is TRBJ1-1, with D possibly TRBD1 on 5 matching bases. The V and J ends lost 4 bases and 10 bases respectively, with 13 bases between them. Germline V gene lookup returns CDR1 LGHDT and CDR2 YNNKEL (reference sequence). This CDR3 contains 12 residues. CDR3 bases: TGTGCCAGCAGCCGTGGGGCGAGGGGAGCTTTCTTT. As protein: CASSRGARGAFF.

J is TRBJ2-4 and V is TRBV10-3; the D gene is possibly TRBD2 (6 bases). V was cut by 4 bases and J by 0 bases, with 10 bases left in between. The germline V gene encodes CDR1 ENHRY and CDR2 SYGVKD. The CDR3 contains 15 residues. CDR3 in amino acids: CAISGVGGAKNIQYF. CDR3 DNA sequence: TGTGCCATCAGTGGAGTCGGGGGAGCCAAAAACATTCAGTACTTC.

The chain links TRBV15 to TRBJ2-2, with a possible D match to TRBD1 (6 bases). The CDR3 extends over 15 amino acids. Germline values: CDR1 LNHNV, CDR2 YYDKDF (reference sequence). V gave up 5 bases and J gave up 1 base, with 11 bases separating them. Here the CDR3 DNA reads TGTGCCACCAGCCGCGACAGGCTGAACACCGGGGAGCTGTTTTTT. It encodes CATSRDRLNTGELFF.

This clonotype was observed a handful of times. This chain joins TRBV6-2 or TRBV6-3 and TRBJ2-7; D is unresolved. From germline, CDR1 is MNHEY and CDR2 SVGEGT. CDR3 length: 13 amino acids. V lost 6 bases and J lost 4, with 13 bases in between. In nucleotides, the CDR3 is TGTGCCAGCAGACCCCGACCTAGATACGAGCAGTACTTC. It is translated as CASRPRPRYEQYF.

The V gene is TRBV12-3 or TRBV12-4, the J gene TRBJ2-1; maybe TRBD1 (5 bases). The CDR3 sequence is 15 residues long. Deletions cut 3 bases from V and 2 bases from J, with 11 bases between. CDR3 region: CASSFGRVTYNEQFF. In DNA, the CDR3 is TGTGCCAGCAGTTTTGGCAGGGTCACCTACAATGAGCAGTTCTTC.

This clonotype occurred a few times. This chain uses TRBV7-9 with TRBJ1-2; a weak D match, TRBD1 (5 bases). This CDR3 is 14 amino acids long. Germline loops: CDR1 SEHNR, CDR2 FQNEAQ (reference sequence). Trimming pared 5 bases from V and 4 bases from J, leaving 14 bases between. In nucleotides, the CDR3 is TGTGCCAGCAGCCCAGTGGGGCTCCGCTATGGCTACACCTTC. It yields the protein CASSPVGLRYGYTF.

The gene calls are TRBV27 and TRBJ2-1; 7 nucleotides align to TRBD2. With V trimmed by 8 bases and J by 7 bases, 17 bases remained unmatched. The CDR3 consists of 16 residues. Germline CDR1 MNHEY, CDR2 SMNVEV (reference sequence). The CDR3: CASSRHRASGANEQFF. The CDR3 nucleotides are TGTGCCAGCTCCCGTCACCGGGCTAGCGGAGCAAATGAGCAGTTCTTC.

The rearrangement joins TRBV30 to TRBJ1-2; D unclear. The CDR3 length is 13 residues. Germline V CDR1 and CDR2: GTSNPN, SVGIG (reference sequence). V dropped 7 bases and J dropped 4 bases, with 16 bases sitting between them. The CDR3 protein is CASDRAAVYGYTF. CDR3 sequence (DNA): TGTGCCTCTGATAGGGCGGCAGTCTATGGCTACACCTTC.

The table lists this clonotype with many counts. The rearrangement uses TRBV20-1 and TRBJ2-5; possibly TRBD2 for D (6 bases). CDR1 and CDR2 (germline): DFQATT, SNEGSKA (reference sequence). The CDR3 has 15 amino acids. The ends were cut back, 0 bases at V and 5 bases at J, with 16 bases in the middle. In DNA form, the CDR3 reads TGCAGTGCTAGAGACCCGGGACTGGGTAGGGAGACCCAGTACTTC. Encoded protein: CSARDPGLGRETQYF.

Ten or more counts support this clonotype. The CDR3 DNA sequence: TGTGCCAGCAGCTTAGCGATGGGCTCGAATTCACCCCTCCACTTT. It codes for CASSLAMGSNSPLHF. This chain uses TRBV7-9 with TRBJ1-6, with D uncertain. Germline V gene data show CDR1 as SEHNR and CDR2 as FQNEAQ (reference sequence). Deletions cut 0 bases from V and 7 bases from J, with 10 bases between. This CDR3 region has 15 residues.

The chain couples TRBV7-2 to TRBJ1-2; no clear D. CDR3 length: 13 amino acids. Germline V gene data show CDR1 as SGHTA and CDR2 as FQGNSA. V was shortened by 5 bases and J by 1 base, with 8 bases between the two germline ends. The CDR3 protein is CASSHDFNYGYTF. The DNA for the CDR3 is TGTGCCAGCAGCCATGACTTTAACTATGGCTACACCTTC. The complete variable domain, with remaining parts taken from reference TRBV7-2 and TRBJ1-2, reads GAGVSQSPSNKVTEKGKDVELRCDPISGHTALYWYRQSLGQGLEFLIYFQGNSAPDKSGLPSDRFSAERTGGSVSTLTIQRTQQEDSAVYLCASSHDFNYGYTFGSGTRLTVV.

This chain connects TRBV10-3 to TRBJ1-2; D gene uncertain. Between the trimmed V and J ends, which lost 10 bases and 7 bases, there was a span of 22 bases. The CDR3 consists of 14 residues. Germline V gives CDR1 ENHRY, CDR2 SYGVKD. CDR3 loop: CASRPMADPFGYTF. In DNA form, the CDR3 reads TGTGCCAGCCGGCCGATGGCAGATCCCTTTGGCTACACCTTC.

This clonotype was counted many times. V and J are TRBV4-3 and TRBJ2-1; 9 nucleotides line up with TRBD2. The CDR3 is made up of 16 amino acids. The germline gives CDR1 LGHNA, CDR2 YSLEER. The V and J ends lost 3 bases and 0 bases, in that order; junction bases with no gene match: 3. CDR3 nucleotides: TGCGCCAGCAGCCAGAAGGGACTAGCCTCCTACAATGAGCAGTTCTTC. This sequence encodes CASSQKGLASYNEQFF.

This clonotype showed up just a few times. The chain recombines TRBV20-1 with TRBJ2-2, with 11 bases matching TRBD2. This CDR3 spans 16 amino acids. V lost 6 bases and J lost 2; bases outside the gene matches: 8. Germline loops: CDR1 DFQATT, CDR2 SNEGSKA (reference sequence). The CDR3 loop is CSARASGRSNTGELFF. As DNA, the CDR3 is TGCAGTGCCCGGGCTAGCGGGAGGTCCAACACCGGGGAGCTGTTTTTT.